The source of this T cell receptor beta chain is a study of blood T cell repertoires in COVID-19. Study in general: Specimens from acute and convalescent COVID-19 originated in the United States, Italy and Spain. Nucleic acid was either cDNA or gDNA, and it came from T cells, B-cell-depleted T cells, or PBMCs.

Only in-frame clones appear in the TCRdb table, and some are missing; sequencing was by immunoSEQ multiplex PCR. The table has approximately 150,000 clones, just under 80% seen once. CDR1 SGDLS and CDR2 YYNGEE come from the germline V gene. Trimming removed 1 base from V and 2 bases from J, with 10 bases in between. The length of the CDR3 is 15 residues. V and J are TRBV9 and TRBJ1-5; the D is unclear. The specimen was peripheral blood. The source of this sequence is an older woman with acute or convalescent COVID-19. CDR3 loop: CASSVIREGNQPQHF. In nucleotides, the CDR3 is TGTGCCAGCAGCGTAATACGTGAGGGCAATCAGCCCCAGCATTTT.